The clone carrying this T cell receptor beta chain was detected many times. Samples came from axillary lymph nodes draining the breast cancer. This sample is drawn from a study of breast tumors, draining lymph nodes, adjacent tissues. TCRdb re-called the multiplex PCR reads through MiXCR, storing one row per CDR3 protein. The data contain fewer than 150,000 distinct CDR3 sequences, approximately 21% of them seen just once; the ten biggest clones take up roughly 2%. The CDR3 consists of 15 residues. V dropped 4 bases and J dropped 3 bases, with 13 bases sitting between them. CDR1 and CDR2 (germline): SGHKS, YYEKEE (reference sequence).

The origin of this receptor is a female donor with breast cancer. Some clones in this sample may be carry-over from other donors' samples. The sequencing input was axillary lymph node tissue. V usage is TRBV5-5 and J usage is TRBJ2-2; tentatively, D is TRBD2 (5 bases). CDR3 in amino acids: CASSQISEDTGELFF. CDR3 DNA: TGTGCCAGCAGCCAAATTAGCGAGGACACCGGGGAGCTGTTTTTT.